This T cell receptor (beta chain) was captured in a study of blood T cell repertoires in COVID-19. At the level of the study: From T cells, B-cell-depleted T cells, or PBMCs came the material, which was cDNA or gDNA.

The CDR3 extends over 17 amino acids. Trimming left V 1 base short and J 4 bases short, with 17 bases between. Germline CDR1 is LNHNV and CDR2 is YYDKDF (reference sequence). Sequencing used immunoSEQ multiplex PCR; TCRdb keeps in-frame clones, though not all of them. Of a few hundred thousand clones in the sample, 80% to 90% were seen once. The V call is TRBV15, the J call TRBJ1-5; D may be TRBD1 (6 bases). Sequencing was done on a sample of peripheral blood. The origin of this receptor is a man between 50 and 59 years old with active or convalescent COVID-19. CDR3 residues: CATSRAPRTERNQPQHF. CDR3 nucleotide sequence: TGTGCCACCAGCAGAGCCCCCCGGACAGAGCGGAATCAGCCCCAGCATTTT.